A few counts support the clone carrying this T cell receptor (beta chain). There are 16 residues in the CDR3. Germline CDR1 reads LNHDA; CDR2 reads SQIVND (reference sequence). V dropped 4 bases and J dropped 5 bases, with 20 bases sitting between them. This entry comes from a study of cytomegalovirus exposure and HLA in healthy donors. Primers: 60 Vbeta forward and 13 Jbeta reverse. Assay: immunoSEQ multiplex PCR; the TCRdb copy retains only in-frame clones and omits some. The sample has over 130,000 clones; roughly three fifths are singletons. This chain uses TRBV19 with TRBJ2-5; D might be TRBD2 (5 bases). Sample: PBMCs. This receptor was taken from a male donor in good health and CMV-seronegative. The CDR3 region is CASSRNLPTSGETQYF. The CDR3 DNA is TGTGCCAGTAGTAGAAACTTACCTACTAGTGGGGAGACCCAGTACTTC. Drawing the rest from reference TRBV19 and TRBJ2-5, the complete variable domain is DGGITQSPKYLFRKEGQNVTLSCEQNLNHDAMYWYRQDPGQGLRLIYYSQIVNDFQKGDIAEGYSVSREKKESFPLTVTSAQKNPTAFYLCASSRNLPTSGETQYFGPGTRLLVL.